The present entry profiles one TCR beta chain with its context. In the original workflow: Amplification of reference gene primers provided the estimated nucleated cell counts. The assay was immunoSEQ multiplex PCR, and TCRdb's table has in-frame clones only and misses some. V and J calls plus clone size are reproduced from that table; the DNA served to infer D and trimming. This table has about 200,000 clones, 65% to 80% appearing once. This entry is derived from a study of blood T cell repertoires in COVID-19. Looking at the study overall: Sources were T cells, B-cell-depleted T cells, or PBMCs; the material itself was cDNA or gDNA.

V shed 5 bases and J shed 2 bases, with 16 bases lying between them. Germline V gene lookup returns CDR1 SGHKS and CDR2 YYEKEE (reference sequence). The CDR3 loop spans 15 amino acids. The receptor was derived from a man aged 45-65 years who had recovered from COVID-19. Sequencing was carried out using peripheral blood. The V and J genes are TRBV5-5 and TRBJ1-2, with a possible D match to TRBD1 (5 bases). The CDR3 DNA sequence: TGTGCCAGCAGGGAGCTTTGGGGCATGAACTATGGCTACACCTTC. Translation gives CASRELWGMNYGYTF.